The next 27 T cell receptor beta chains were all read from a single sample in a study of blood T cell repertoires in COVID-19. Sequenced by immunoSEQ multiplex PCR; TCRdb stores in-frame clones only, minus some. The sample has 150,000 to 200,000 clones; about 74% are singletons. What was sequenced was peripheral blood. Receptors were obtained from a man between 60 and 75 years old with acute or convalescent COVID-19.

This clone was seen just once. This chain links TRBV7-2 with TRBJ2-2; D is uncertain. V was shortened by 6 bases and J by 4 bases, with 12 bases between the two germline ends. CDR3 length: 14 residues. The V gene's germline CDR1 is SGHTA and CDR2 FQGNSA. The DNA for the CDR3 is TGTGCCAGCAGGACCGGTTGGAGCACCGGGGAGCTGTTTTTT. Residues: CASRTGWSTGELFF.

This clone occurred once. The chain links TRBV29-1 to TRBJ1-1; TRBD1 matches at 8 bases. The CDR3 loop spans 14 amino acids. V lost 7 bases, J lost 6 bases, and 13 bases stayed unmatched. Looked up from germline, CDR1 is SQVTM and CDR2 is ANQGSEA. Here the CDR3 DNA reads TGCAGCGCTCTGCGACAGGGGAATTTTGCTGAAGCTTTCTTT. Protein: CSALRQGNFAEAFF.

The chain employs TRBV10-3 and TRBJ1-2, with 7 bases lining up with TRBD1. Germline V lookup: CDR1 ENHRY, CDR2 SYGVKD. V gave up 2 bases and J gave up 6 bases; unmatched junction bases: 18. CDR3 size: 18 residues. CDR3 nucleotides: TGTGCCATCAGTGAGATGTGGGGACAGAAAGGTAGAATAGATGGCTACACCTTC. Translating gives CAISEMWGQKGRIDGYTF.

V usage is TRBV19 and J usage is TRBJ2-3; 11 nucleotides agree with TRBD2. Germline trimming cut 3 bases from V and 0 bases from J; bases unmatched to any gene: 14. This CDR3 comprises 20 residues. Germline CDR1 LNHDA, CDR2 SQIVND (reference sequence). The CDR3 sequence: CASSITRQSSGGRSTDTQYF. The DNA of the CDR3 is TGTGCCAGTAGTATTACGAGGCAATCTAGCGGGGGGCGAAGCACAGATACGCAGTATTTT.

This clone was seen a few times. V and J are TRBV5-1 and TRBJ1-1; D gene uncertain. Germline CDR1 reads SGHRS; CDR2 reads YFSETQ. The V end lost 5 bases, the J end lost 1 base, and 9 bases lay between the germline ends. The CDR3 runs to 13 residues. The CDR3, as DNA: TGCGCCAGCAGGGTAGGAGGGAACACTGAAGCTTTCTTT. This gives the protein CASRVGGNTEAFF.

The chain carries TRBV12-5 and TRBJ1-4; TRBD1 agrees at 7 bases. The CDR3 runs to 16 residues. CDR1 and CDR2 (germline): LGHNT, FRNRAP. After removal of 1 base from V and 6 bases from J, the junction contained 8 bases not matched to a gene. CDR3 bases: TGTGCTAGTGGTTTGGCACAGGGGTTTTCAGATGAAAAACTGTTTTTT. Protein sequence: CASGLAQGFSDEKLFF.

The chain couples TRBV4-3 to TRBJ2-2; possibly TRBD1 for D (6 bases). Trimming pared 6 bases from V and 0 bases from J, leaving 17 bases between. The CDR3 sequence is 17 residues long. Germline values: CDR1 LGHNA, CDR2 YSLEER. CDR3 DNA sequence: TGCGCCAGCAGTTATATAATGGGGGCGGCGAACACCGGGGAGCTGTTTTTT. It is translated as CASSYIMGAANTGELFF.

J is TRBJ2-1 and V is TRBV6-6; TRBD1 agrees at 7 bases. Germline CDR1 MNHNY, CDR2 SVGAGI (reference sequence). CDR3 length: 18 amino acids. V was clipped by 5 bases and J by 2 bases; unmatched bases: 15. The DNA of the CDR3 is TGTGCCAGCAGTAGATCCGCATGGGGGCAGGGGGCCTACAATGAGCAGTTCTTC. Translated: CASSRSAWGQGAYNEQFF.

The J gene is TRBJ2-4, the V gene TRBV24-1, with 12 nucleotides matching TRBD1. CDR3 length equals 17 residues. Germline V gene lookup returns CDR1 KGHDR and CDR2 SFDVKD. The junction had 15 bases not matched to a gene; V was cut back by 9 bases and J by 7 bases. The CDR3 coding sequence is TGTGCCACCGAAAGTCGGGACAGGGGGCGCGGAATCAACATTCAGTACTTC. Encoded protein: CATESRDRGRGINIQYF.

This clone has just a few counts. J is TRBJ2-4 and V is TRBV12-3 or TRBV12-4, with D possibly being TRBD1 (5 bases). V lost 6 bases, J lost 8 bases, and 14 bases lay in between. The CDR3 runs 13 residues. CDR3 bases: TGTGCCAGCAGAAATTCCAGGGCGTACATTCAGTACTTC. Translated, it gives CASRNSRAYIQYF.

This clone was found a few times. V and J are TRBV29-1 and TRBJ1-2, with 7 bases that match TRBD1. The germline CDR1 and CDR2 sequences are SQVTM and ANQGSEA. V lost 1 base, J lost 7 bases, and 12 bases stayed unmatched. The CDR3 loop spans 15 amino acids. The DNA of the CDR3 is TGCAGCGTTGAAGGATTGCAGGGGGGTATGCGTGGCTACACCTTC. It yields the protein CSVEGLQGGMRGYTF.

This sequence joins TRBV9 and TRBJ1-2; D ambiguous. The CDR3 runs to 14 residues. Germline V gives CDR1 SGDLS, CDR2 YYNGEE. Between the trimmed V and J ends, which lost 3 bases and 8 bases, there was a span of 17 bases. The chain's CDR3 is CASSETALPRGYTF. The DNA of the CDR3 is TGTGCCAGCAGCGAAACCGCCCTCCCTAGGGGCTACACCTTC.

This chain uses TRBV7-2 with TRBJ2-7; D perhaps matches TRBD2 (5 bases). The CDR3 spans 16 residues. Germline CDR1 and CDR2: SGHTA and FQGNSA. V dropped 0 bases and J dropped 2 bases, with 14 bases sitting between them. The chain's CDR3 is CASSLAIRGGPYEQYF. CDR3 in DNA: TGTGCCAGCAGCTTAGCGATCCGTGGAGGCCCCTACGAGCAGTACTTC.

This chain uses TRBV5-6 with TRBJ2-1; 7 nucleotides agree with TRBD1. J was trimmed by 0 bases and V by 4 bases; bases with no gene match: 7. Germline values: CDR1 SGHDT, CDR2 YYEEEE. The CDR3 contains 16 residues. Here the CDR3 reads CASSQGQLSSYNEQFF. The CDR3 nucleotides read TGTGCCAGCAGCCAGGGACAGCTGAGCTCCTACAATGAGCAGTTCTTC.

The gene calls are TRBV23-1 and TRBJ2-1; D is perhaps TRBD2 (6 bases). TRBV23-1 is an open reading frame, and its role is uncertain. Between the trimmed V and J ends, which lost 0 bases and 9 bases, there was a span of 15 bases. The CDR3 length is 15 residues. The CDR3 region is CASSQSRDKVPEQFF. Written as DNA, the CDR3 is TGCGCCAGCAGTCAATCGCGGGATAAGGTCCCTGAGCAGTTCTTC.

The chain joins TRBV4-2 to TRBJ1-1, with 8 bases that match TRBD1. The CDR3 loop spans 18 amino acids. J lost 2 bases, V lost 0 bases, and 11 bases had no gene match. Germline V CDR1 and CDR2: LGHNA, YNFKEQ. As DNA, the CDR3 is TGTGCCAGCAGCCAAGAAGCTAAGGGACAGGCTGTCAACACTGAAGCTTTCTTT. The encoded protein is CASSQEAKGQAVNTEAFF.

With respect to this clone: Relative to the germline gene, one junction end is altered; a read error may explain this. This sequence joins TRBV6-2 or TRBV6-3 and TRBJ2-3; 7 bases are shared with TRBD1. Germline loops: CDR1 MNHEY, CDR2 SVGEGT. CDR3 size: 14 residues. CDR3 amino acids: CASSSNTGTEGWNF. The DNA of the CDR3 is TGTGCCAGCAGTTCGAACACCGGGACAGAAGGCTGGAATTTT.

The rearrangement links TRBV11-3 to TRBJ2-2; TRBD1 aligns across 8 bases. This CDR3 is built from 14 residues. Unmatched junction bases numbered 7, after V lost 6 bases and J lost 7 bases. Germline CDR1 reads SGHNT; CDR2 reads YENEEA. Here the CDR3 DNA reads TGTGCCAGCAGTGACAGGGGACGACACGGGGAGCTGTTTTTT. This translates into CASSDRGRHGELFF.

J is TRBJ2-7 and V is TRBV18, with a tentative D call TRBD1 (6 bases). The V end was cut by 8 bases, the J end by 1 base, with 12 bases between. This CDR3 spans 13 amino acids. CDR1 KGHSH and CDR2 LQKENI come from the germline V gene. The CDR3 DNA is TGTGCCAGCGCCCCGGACAGTTCCTACGAGCAGTACTTC. It codes for CASAPDSSYEQYF.

The table lists this clone with a count of one. This chain connects TRBV5-1 to TRBJ1-2; possible D gene TRBD1, 5 bases. The CDR3 totals 16 residues. V lost 0 bases and J 8 bases, leaving 20 bases between the germline ends. Germline V CDR1 and CDR2: SGHRS, YFSETQ. The DNA of the CDR3 is TGCGCCAGCAGCTTGGAGAGCGGGGGTGGCTTTAGAGGCTACACCTTC. This translates into CASSLESGGGFRGYTF.

The chain joins TRBV11-2 to TRBJ1-1; 8 bases are shared with TRBD1. This CDR3 is 14 amino acids long. In germline, CDR1 is SGHAT, CDR2 FQNNGV. V lost 1 base to trimming and J lost 4 bases; unmatched junction nucleotides: 2. The CDR3 is CASSLAGGSTEAFF. As DNA, the CDR3 is TGTGCCAGCAGCTTAGCAGGGGGCAGCACTGAAGCTTTCTTT.

The CDR3 is CARPRGRRGHTDTQYF. CDR3 DNA: TGTGCCAGGCCGAGGGGTCGCAGGGGACACACAGATACGCAGTATTTT. This chain uses TRBV21-1 with TRBJ2-3; the table assigns TRBD1, which was not confirmed against the DNA. TRBV21-1 is shown as a pseudogene. The CDR3 runs to 16 residues.

V gene TRBV9 combines with J gene TRBJ2-1; D perhaps matches TRBD1 (6 bases). The CDR3 is made up of 14 amino acids. Trimming left V 0 bases short and J 13 bases short, with 17 bases between. From germline, CDR1 is SGDLS and CDR2 YYNGEE. This CDR3 is CASSVETGTRGQFF. As DNA, the CDR3 is TGTGCCAGCAGCGTAGAGACCGGGACACGGGGACAGTTCTTC.

This CDR3 is CASSYSTGGQPQHF. The CDR3 DNA reads as TGTGCCAGCAGTTACTCGACGGGGGGCCAGCCCCAGCATTTT. This chain joins TRBV6-6 and TRBJ1-5; a possible D gene is TRBD1 (6 bases). In germline, CDR1 is MNHNY, CDR2 SVGAGI (reference sequence). This CDR3 is built from 14 residues. Trimming took 0 bases from V and 7 from J, leaving 10 bases between them.

This clone showed up just a few times. The J gene is TRBJ1-6, the V gene TRBV5-1; D ambiguous. Trimming pared 4 bases from V and 14 bases from J, leaving 19 bases between. Germline CDR1 is SGHRS and CDR2 is YFSETQ. This CDR3 is built from 14 residues. CDR3: CASSPQTGRVALHF. Here the CDR3 DNA reads TGCGCCAGCAGCCCGCAGACCGGGCGGGTCGCCCTCCACTTT.

J is TRBJ2-5 and V is TRBV4-3, with D unclear. The CDR3 runs 13 residues. V gave up 1 base and J gave up 4 bases, with 7 bases separating them. Germline V gives CDR1 LGHNA, CDR2 YSLEER. For the CDR3, the DNA is TGCGCCAGCAGCCAAGGGCCGGGAGAGACCCAGTACTTC. This sequence encodes CASSQGPGETQYF.

There are a few counts of this clone. The chain is built from TRBV7-3 and TRBJ2-1, with TRBD1 matching over 8 bases. CDR1 SGHTA and CDR2 FQGTGA come from the germline V gene. V shed 5 bases and J 10 bases; nucleotides not matched to a gene: 7. This CDR3 region has 13 residues. The CDR3 DNA follows: TGTGCCAGCAGCCTAGGACAGGGCTGGGAGCAGTTCTTC. Its translation is CASSLGQGWEQFF.